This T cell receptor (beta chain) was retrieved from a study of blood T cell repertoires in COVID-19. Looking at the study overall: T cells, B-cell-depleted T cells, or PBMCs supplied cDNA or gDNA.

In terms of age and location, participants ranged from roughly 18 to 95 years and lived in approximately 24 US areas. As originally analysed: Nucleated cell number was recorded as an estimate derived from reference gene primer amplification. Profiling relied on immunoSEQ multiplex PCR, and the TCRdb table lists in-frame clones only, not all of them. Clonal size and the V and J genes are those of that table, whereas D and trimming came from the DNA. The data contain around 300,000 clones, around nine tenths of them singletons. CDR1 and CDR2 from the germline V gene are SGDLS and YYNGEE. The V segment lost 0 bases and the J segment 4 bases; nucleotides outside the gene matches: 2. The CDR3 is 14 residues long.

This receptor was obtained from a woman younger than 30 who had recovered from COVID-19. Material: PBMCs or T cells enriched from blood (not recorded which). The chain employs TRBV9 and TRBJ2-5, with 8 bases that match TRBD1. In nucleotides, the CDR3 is TGTGCCAGCAGCGTAGGCAGGGGGCGAGAGACCCAGTACTTC. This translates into CASSVGRGRETQYF.